This section outlines one TCR beta chain sequence together with its context. These data are taken from a study of blood T cell repertoires in COVID-19. The overall study: Samples taken during acute and convalescent COVID-19 were collected in the United States, Italy and Spain. Sources were T cells, B-cell-depleted T cells, or PBMCs; the material itself was cDNA or gDNA.

In the authors' methods: Amplification from reference gene primers served as the basis for estimated nucleated cell counts. Profiled with immunoSEQ multiplex PCR; TCRdb holds only in-frame clones, not every one. The V and J calls and clone size are taken from that table; D and trimming were inferred from the DNA. The sample carries about 220,000 clones, around 83% recorded once. The receptor was isolated from a man between 45 and 60 years old who had recovered from COVID-19. The specimen sequenced was peripheral blood.

Written as DNA, the CDR3 is TGTGCCACCCACACTAGCGGAAACACCGGGGAGCTGTTTTTT. This codes for CATHTSGNTGELFF. V gene TRBV15 combines with J gene TRBJ2-2; 8 nucleotides match TRBD2. The V gene's germline CDR1 is LNHNV and CDR2 YYDKDF (reference sequence). With 8 bases clipped from V and 2 bases from J, the junction kept 4 bases outside the gene matches. CDR3 length: 14 residues.